This passage covers 11 T cell receptor beta chains from one sample sequenced in a study of blood T cell repertoires in COVID-19. Profiling relied on immunoSEQ multiplex PCR, and the TCRdb table lists in-frame clones only, not all of them. The sample has about 150,000 clones; roughly 80% are singletons. Sequenced: peripheral blood. These TCRs come from a woman between 55 and 75 years old with COVID-19, enrolled during active disease.

This clone was seen a few times. The chain has TRBV6-2 or TRBV6-3 and TRBJ1-6; 8 bases map to TRBD1. The CDR3 has 14 amino acids. CDR1 and CDR2 from the germline V gene are MNHEY and SVGEGT. After removal of 2 bases from V and 6 bases from J, the junction contained 0 bases not matched to a gene. The CDR3, as DNA: TGTGCCAGCAGTTACGGACAGGGTAATTCACCCCTCCACTTT. Protein sequence: CASSYGQGNSPLHF.

The genes are TRBV19 and TRBJ1-1; 10 positions match TRBD1. The CDR3 loop spans 17 amino acids. Germline assignment: CDR1 LNHDA and CDR2 SQIVND (reference sequence). V lost 2 bases and J lost 6; bases outside the gene matches: 12. For the CDR3, the DNA is TGTGCCAGTAGTATATTGTCGACAGGGGGCTTCGAAGCTGAAGCTTTCTTT. This translates into CASSILSTGGFEAEAFF.

This sequence joins TRBV30 and TRBJ1-1, with D maybe TRBD1 (6 bases). Trimming cost V 5 bases and J 5 bases, with 15 bases left between them. The CDR3 is made up of 13 amino acids. CDR1 and CDR2 (germline): GTSNPN, SVGIG (reference sequence). This CDR3 reads CAWGQSRKTEAFF. CDR3 DNA sequence: TGTGCCTGGGGACAGTCTCGCAAAACTGAAGCTTTCTTT.

The chain combines TRBV7-6 with TRBJ1-1; 8 nucleotides align to TRBD1. Germline trimming cut 6 bases from V and 1 base from J; bases unmatched to any gene: 4. This CDR3 is 14 amino acids long. Per germline, CDR1 SGHVS and CDR2 FNYEAQ. The CDR3 coding sequence is TGTGCCAGCAGAACAGGACAGGGGAACACTGAAGCTTTCTTT. Translation: CASRTGQGNTEAFF.

The rearrangement uses TRBV3-1 (or the pseudogene TRBV3-2) and TRBJ1-2; D gene unclear. This CDR3 spans 14 amino acids. The V end lost 0 bases, the J end lost 4 bases, and 9 bases lay between the germline ends. Germline V CDR1 and CDR2: LGHDT, YNNKEL (reference sequence). The DNA for the CDR3 is TGTGCCAGCAGCCAAGATATTTCGGGCTATGGCTACACCTTC. Translated: CASSQDISGYGYTF.

The chain uses TRBV6-1 and TRBJ1-5, with 9 bases that match TRBD1. There are 15 residues in the CDR3. The germline gives CDR1 MNHNS, CDR2 SASEGT. V lost 3 bases, J lost 6 bases, and 6 bases stayed unmatched. CDR3 in DNA: TGTGCCAGCAGTGATGGGACAGGGCGAATTCAGCCCCAGCATTTT. It codes for CASSDGTGRIQPQHF.

The V gene is TRBV6-5, the J gene TRBJ1-1; possibly TRBD1 for D (6 bases). V was trimmed by 6 bases and J by 11 bases, leaving 16 bases between them. CDR1 MNHEY and CDR2 SVGAGI come from the germline V gene. This CDR3 is built from 12 residues. The CDR3 DNA sequence: TGTGCCAGCAGGCCCAGGGGAAGCAAGGCTTTCTTT. Amino acid sequence: CASRPRGSKAFF.

This chain uses TRBV19 with TRBJ2-3; D uncertain. The CDR3 has 13 residues. Germline values: CDR1 LNHDA, CDR2 SQIVND (reference sequence). Trimming left V 4 bases short and J 4 bases short, with 9 bases between. CDR3 region: CASSTTGPDTQYF. CDR3 coding DNA: TGTGCCAGTAGTACGACTGGTCCAGATACGCAGTATTTT.

The chain combines TRBV6-5 with TRBJ2-7; TRBD2 agrees at 8 bases. The CDR3 spans 14 residues. Germline CDR1 reads MNHEY; CDR2 reads SVGAGI. Trimming at V came to 5 bases and at J to 3 bases, leaving 6 bases not matched to a gene. CDR3 DNA: TGTGCCAGCAGTCGAGCGGGAGCGGGCTACGAGCAGTACTTC. It codes for CASSRAGAGYEQYF.

Here the CDR3 reads CASSGTGGNYGYTF. DNA of the CDR3: TGTGCCAGCTCAGGGACAGGGGGCAACTATGGCTACACCTTC. The chain combines TRBV18 with TRBJ1-2, with 12 bases fitting TRBD1. Trimming removed 5 bases from V and 2 bases from J; junction bases left unmatched: 0. The length of the CDR3 is 14 residues. CDR1 is KGHSH, CDR2 LQKENI, per germline.

In DNA form, the CDR3 reads TGTGCCAGTACCTGGGGGGGTAGCGGGAATTACAATGAGCAGTTCTTC. Its translation: CASTWGGSGNYNEQFF. The chain recombines TRBV19 with TRBJ2-1; TRBD2 matches at 8 bases. This CDR3 has 16 amino acids. V was clipped by 7 bases and J by 4 bases; unmatched bases: 12. Germline V CDR1 and CDR2: LNHDA, SQIVND (reference sequence).